This record covers a single T cell receptor beta chain. The record originates from a study of T cell changes during pregnancy in multiple sclerosis. Produced via immunoSEQ multiplex PCR; TCRdb's table is partial and in-frame only. The top ten clones hold 0.43% of a sample with around 36,000 clones, around nine tenths of them seen once. The V end lost 0 bases, the J end lost 2 bases, and 11 bases lay between the germline ends. The CDR3 consists of 15 residues. From germline, CDR1 is MGHRA and CDR2 YSYEKL. The source material was CD4+ T cells from peripheral blood mononuclear cells, sampled in the third trimester of pregnancy. V and J are TRBV4-1 and TRBJ2-7; tentatively, D is TRBD2 (6 bases). This sequence originates from a female donor with multiple sclerosis, enrolled in a pregnancy study. The CDR3 region has the DNA TGCGCCAGCAGCCAAGAGGAGGGGCGTACCTACGAGCAGTACTTC. It translates to CASSQEEGRTYEQYF.